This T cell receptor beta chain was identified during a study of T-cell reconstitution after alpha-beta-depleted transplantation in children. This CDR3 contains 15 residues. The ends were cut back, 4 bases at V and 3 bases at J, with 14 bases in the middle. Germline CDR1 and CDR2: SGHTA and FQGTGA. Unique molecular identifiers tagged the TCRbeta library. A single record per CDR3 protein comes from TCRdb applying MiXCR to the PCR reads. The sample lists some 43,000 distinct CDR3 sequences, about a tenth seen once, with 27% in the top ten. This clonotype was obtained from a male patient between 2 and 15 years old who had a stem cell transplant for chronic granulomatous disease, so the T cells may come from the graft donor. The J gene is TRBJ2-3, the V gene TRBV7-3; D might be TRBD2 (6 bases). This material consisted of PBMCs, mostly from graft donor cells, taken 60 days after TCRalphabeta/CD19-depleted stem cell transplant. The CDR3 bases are TGTGCCAGCAGCTCTTTATCCGGAGGGACAGATACGCAGTATTTT. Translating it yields CASSSLSGGTDTQYF.